This T cell receptor beta chain was sequenced in a study of metastatic and nonmetastatic thyroid tumors. Overall study context: Repertoire comparisons spanned blood and tumor or nodule tissue from malignant and benign thyroid patients. Regarding the study as a whole: The study reportedly found significantly higher TCR beta diversity in malignant thyroid tumors than benign nodules, in blood and tumor.

This clone appeared many times. As yet, its antigen is unknown. Patients had received no treatment of any kind before thyroid surgery. CDR1 and CDR2 (germline): ENHRY, SYGVKD. This CDR3 spans 16 amino acids. The trim removed 0 bases at V and 4 bases at J, leaving 3 bases unmatched. In the authors' workflow: To classify distant metastasis in papillary thyroid cancer, a model was built from CDR3 differences across clinicopathological groups. With MiXCR, TCRdb called clones anew from the PCR reads. The V and J calls and clone size come from TCRdb's table, not from the authors' own analysis. The sample contains approximately 79,000 clones, approximately 9% of which appear only once.

This chain uses TRBV10-3 with TRBJ2-3; 11 bases agree with TRBD1. Sequencing was carried out using blood. This TCR was recovered from a female donor with papillary thyroid cancer or a benign thyroid nodule (not recorded which). Some clones in this sample may be carry-over from other donors' samples. CDR3 sequence reads: CAISESPGQGADTQYF. The CDR3 DNA sequence: TGTGCCATCAGTGAGTCGCCGGGACAGGGGGCAGATACGCAGTATTTT.